The T cell receptor beta chain described here comes from a study of blood T cells in healthy people across ages. The germline gives CDR1 SNHLY, CDR2 FYNNEI. The CDR3 is 14 amino acids. V lost 5 bases and J 9 bases, leaving 19 bases between the germline ends. Each donor was a healthy Caucasian individual from Russia, aged about 6 to 100. A J-beta primer mix and a sample-barcoded 5' primer were used in a second PCR of about 6 to 12 cycles. TCRdb reanalysed the 5' RACE reads using MiXCR and keeps one entry per CDR3 protein. This table has roughly 1,500,000 distinct CDR3 sequences, 42% appearing once. As regards this clonotype: Antigen: not known.

General observations from the study: Diversity was higher, and naive CD4+ cells more numerous, in long-lived donors than in aged donors. Percentage of naive T cells showed a strong correlation with TCR beta diversity.

This chain uses TRBV2 with TRBJ2-5; D is tentatively TRBD1 or TRBD2 (5 bases each). This receptor was taken from a young woman in good health. The sequencing sample was made of blood. CDR3 in amino acids: CASSPGQGNQPQYF. In DNA form, the CDR3 reads TGTGCCAGCAGTCCGGGGCAGGGAAATCAGCCCCAGTACTTC. The variable domain in full, completed from reference TRBV2 and TRBJ2-5, reads EPEVTQTPSHQVTQMGQEVILRCVPISNHLYFYWYRQILGQKVEFLVSFYNNEISEKSEIFDDQFSVERPDGSNFTLKIRSTKLEDSAMYFCASSPGQGNQPQYFGPGTRLLVL.